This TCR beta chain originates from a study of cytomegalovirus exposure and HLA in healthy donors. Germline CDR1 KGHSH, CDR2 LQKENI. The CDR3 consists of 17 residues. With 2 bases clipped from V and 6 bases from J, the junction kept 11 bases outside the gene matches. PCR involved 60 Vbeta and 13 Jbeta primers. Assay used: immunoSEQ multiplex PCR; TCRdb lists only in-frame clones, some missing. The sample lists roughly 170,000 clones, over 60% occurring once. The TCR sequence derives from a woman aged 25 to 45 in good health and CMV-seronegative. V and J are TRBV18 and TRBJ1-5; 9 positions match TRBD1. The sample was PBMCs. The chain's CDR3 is CASSPTVGQGQSQPQHF. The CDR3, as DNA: TGTGCCAGCTCACCAACAGTGGGACAGGGTCAAAGTCAGCCCCAGCATTTT.